Following are 24 T cell receptor beta chains from one sample sequenced in a study of blood T cells in healthy people across ages. PCR was performed a second time for roughly 7 to 12 cycles using a sample-barcoded 5' primer and a J-beta primer mix. Using its own MiXCR run on the 5' RACE reads, TCRdb lists one record per CDR3 protein. The profile shows 910,000 or so distinct CDR3 sequences, 51% of them singletons. Sequencing used blood. These receptors came from a woman aged 55-69 years in good health.

This clonotype was counted a single time. Sequence at one end of the junction differs from germline and may be a read error. The chain links TRBV28 to TRBJ1-6, with D tentatively TRBD1 (5 bases). The CDR3 consists of 13 residues. The germline CDR1 and CDR2 sequences are MDHEN and SYDVKM. CDR3 bases: TGTGCCAGCGGGAGCAGGGATAATTCGCCCCTCCACTTT. Translating gives CASGSRDNSPLHF. Based on the CDR3 plus reference TRBV28 and TRBJ1-6, the full variable domain is DVKVTQSSRYLVKRTGEKVFLECVQDMDHENMFWYRQDPGLGLRLIYFSYDVKMKEKGDIPEGYSVSREKKERFSLILESASTNQTSMYLCASGSRDNSPLHFGNGTRLTVT.

The chain couples TRBV25-1 to TRBJ2-1; TRBD2 matches 13 bases. The V and J ends lost 2 bases and 9 bases, in that order; junction bases with no gene match: 7. CDR1 and CDR2 from the germline V gene are MGHDK and SYGVNS. CDR3 size: 16 residues. CDR3 in amino acids: CASSEAGTSGKGEQFF. The CDR3 DNA follows: TGTGCCAGCAGTGAAGCAGGGACTAGCGGGAAGGGTGAGCAGTTCTTC.

This clonotype appeared a few times. The chain has TRBV7-9 and TRBJ2-7, with D possibly being TRBD2 (5 bases). The CDR3 covers 15 residues. V lost 2 bases, J lost 5 bases, and 16 bases lay in between. Germline lookup yields CDR1 SEHNR and CDR2 FQNEAQ (reference sequence). The CDR3 sequence is CASSLRGSSDNEQYF. The CDR3 DNA sequence: TGTGCCAGCAGCTTACGCGGGTCTTCTGATAACGAGCAGTACTTC.

The V call is TRBV6-1, the J call TRBJ1-6; TRBD1 matches at 8 bases. Trimming removed 1 base from V and 4 bases from J; junction bases left unmatched: 3. This CDR3 has 16 residues. The germline CDR1 and CDR2 sequences are MNHNS and SASEGT. The CDR3 protein is CASSEGQGSYNSPLHF. CDR3 nucleotides: TGTGCCAGCAGTGAAGGACAGGGGAGTTATAATTCACCCCTCCACTTT.

The DNA for the CDR3 is TGCAGCGTGCAGGACAGTAATCAGCCCCAGCATTTT. Protein sequence: CSVQDSNQPQHF. The chain uses TRBV29-1 and TRBJ1-5; perhaps TRBD1 as D (6 bases). V was trimmed by 6 bases and J by 4 bases, leaving 10 bases between them. Looked up from germline, CDR1 is SQVTM and CDR2 is ANQGSEA. CDR3 size: 12 residues.

This clonotype occurred once. For the CDR3, the DNA is TGCAGTGCAAACAGGGGGGTTGAGTACGAGCAGTACTTC. Residues: CSANRGVEYEQYF. The chain uses TRBV20-1 and TRBJ2-7; 8 positions agree with TRBD1. Germline V CDR1 and CDR2: DFQATT, SNEGSKA (reference sequence). This CDR3 comprises 13 residues. Trimming at V came to 6 bases and at J to 4 bases, leaving 8 bases not matched to a gene.

V is TRBV7-3 and J is TRBJ2-3, with D perhaps TRBD1 (6 bases). In germline, CDR1 is SGHTA, CDR2 FQGTGA. The CDR3 length is 15 residues. The V and J ends lost 7 bases and 0 bases respectively, with 14 bases between them. The CDR3 protein is CASTPDGGSTDTQYF. Here the CDR3 DNA reads TGTGCCAGCACACCCGATGGGGGCAGCACAGATACGCAGTATTTT.

This rearrangement joins TRBV28 to TRBJ2-7; unclear D gene. The V gene's germline CDR1 is MDHEN and CDR2 SYDVKM. The CDR3 contains 13 residues. The V end lost 2 bases, the J end lost 2 bases, and 7 bases lay between the germline ends. CDR3 loop: CASSLVAAYEQYF. For the CDR3, the DNA is TGTGCCAGCAGTTTAGTCGCGGCCTACGAGCAGTACTTC.

A remark on this clonotype: At one boundary the junction diverges from the germline segment, which might be a read error. This sequence joins TRBV30 and TRBJ2-3; D remains ambiguous. The CDR3 sequence is 14 residues long. Germline V gene data show CDR1 as GTSNPN and CDR2 as SVGIG (reference sequence). The CDR3 coding sequence is TGCGCCTGGAGTGTTGTGGGGAGCACAGATACGCAGTATTTT. It encodes CAWSVVGSTDTQYF.

This rearrangement joins TRBV5-1 to TRBJ1-1; D gene unclear. Germline CDR1 reads SGHRS; CDR2 reads YFSETQ. Trimming took 7 bases from V and 1 from J, leaving 17 bases between them. This CDR3 is 15 amino acids long. In DNA form, the CDR3 reads TGCGCCAGCGGTAACCCTCTACAGACGAACACTGAAGCTTTCTTT. Its translation is CASGNPLQTNTEAFF.

The genes are TRBV12-3 or TRBV12-4 and TRBJ2-5; D ambiguous. V was shortened by 3 bases and J by 5 bases, with 4 bases between the two germline ends. This CDR3 is 11 amino acids long. The DNA for the CDR3 is TGTGCCAGCAGTTTTTTTGAGACCCAGTACTTC. Translating gives CASSFFETQYF.

The rearrangement joins TRBV12-5 to TRBJ2-2; 9 nucleotides match TRBD1. The CDR3 spans 14 residues. The V gene end was trimmed by 6 bases and the J gene end by 7 bases; junction bases not matched to a gene: 6. CDR1 is LGHNT, CDR2 FRNRAP, per germline. CDR3 coding DNA: TGTGCTAGTGGGACAGGGGGTGTTTTCGGGGAGCTGTTTTTT. Translation: CASGTGGVFGELFF.

The chain has TRBV20-1 and TRBJ2-7; D call uncertain. Trimming cost V 0 bases and J 0 bases, with 18 bases left between them. Germline values: CDR1 DFQATT, CDR2 SNEGSKA (reference sequence). The CDR3 consists of 17 residues. This CDR3 is CSARDRGRRRASYEQYF. CDR3 coding DNA: TGCAGTGCTAGAGATCGCGGTAGGCGTAGGGCCTCCTACGAGCAGTACTTC.

This chain connects TRBV20-1 to TRBJ2-7; the D gene is possibly TRBD1 (5 bases). V was shortened by 6 bases and J by 2 bases, with 14 bases between the two germline ends. CDR3 length: 13 amino acids. CDR1 DFQATT and CDR2 SNEGSKA come from the germline V gene (reference sequence). In nucleotides, the CDR3 is TGCAGTGCCCAGGCCAGGGCCACCTACGAGCAGTACTTC. Its translation: CSAQARATYEQYF.

V is TRBV10-3 and J is TRBJ2-7; 10 positions match TRBD1. The CDR3 has 14 amino acids. CDR1 and CDR2 (germline): ENHRY, SYGVKD. V gave up 8 bases and J gave up 2 bases; unmatched junction bases: 6. In DNA form, the CDR3 reads TGTGCCATCTCCCCGGGACAGGGGACCTACGAGCAGTACTTC. It encodes CAISPGQGTYEQYF.

This chain's CDR3 is CSPSVTGKDTQYF. As DNA, the CDR3 is TGCAGCCCCTCCGTAACTGGGAAAGATACGCAGTATTTT. The chain recombines TRBV29-1 with TRBJ2-3; unclear D gene. Trimming shortened V by 8 bases and J by 5 bases, and 17 bases separated the two germline ends. The CDR3 length is 13 residues. From germline, CDR1 is SQVTM and CDR2 ANQGSEA.

The rearrangement joins TRBV4-1 to TRBJ1-5, with D possibly being TRBD1 (6 bases). This CDR3 is 14 amino acids long. Germline CDR1 reads MGHRA; CDR2 reads YSYEKL. V lost 5 bases, J lost 8 bases, and 16 bases lay in between. The DNA of the CDR3 is TGCGCCAGCAGCGCCAGGGGTGGAAATAAGCCCCAGCATTTT. As protein: CASSARGGNKPQHF.

This clonotype was observed a few times. The rearrangement uses TRBV5-1 and TRBJ2-2, with D perhaps TRBD1 or TRBD2 (5 bases each). The germline CDR1 and CDR2 sequences are SGHRS and YFSETQ. There are 15 residues in the CDR3. With 1 base removed from V and 5 bases from J, the gap between germline ends came to 12 bases. CDR3 DNA sequence: TGCGCCAGCAGCTTGCCAGGGACGGGTACCGGGGAGCTGTTTTTT. It is translated as CASSLPGTGTGELFF.

The chain recombines TRBV15 with TRBJ2-5, with 8 bases identical to TRBD1. With V trimmed by 3 bases and J by 2 bases, 5 bases remained unmatched. The CDR3 runs to 15 residues. The germline V gene encodes CDR1 LNHNV and CDR2 YYDKDF (reference sequence). CDR3 in DNA: TGTGCCACCAGCAGCCGGGACAGGCATCAAGAGACCCAGTACTTC. Translation gives CATSSRDRHQETQYF.

This clonotype was seen only a few times. The rearrangement uses TRBV6-5 and TRBJ1-6; D gene unclear. CDR3 length: 13 amino acids. Trimming left V 6 bases short and J 6 bases short, with 9 bases between. The germline CDR1 and CDR2 sequences are MNHEY and SVGAGI. CDR3 sequence reads: CASRMVVNSPLHF. CDR3 bases: TGTGCCAGCAGGATGGTTGTTAATTCACCCCTCCACTTT.

The V call is TRBV28, the J call TRBJ1-5, with TRBD1 matching 7 bases. Losses at the gene ends were 6 bases for V and 4 bases for J; bases not matched to a gene: 9. The germline CDR1 and CDR2 sequences are MDHEN and SYDVKM. CDR3 length: 15 amino acids. The CDR3 coding sequence is TGTGCCAGCAGCTACGCTATGACAGGGAATCAGCCCCAGCATTTT. This translates into CASSYAMTGNQPQHF. Using reference TRBV28 and TRBJ1-5 for the parts outside the CDR3, the full variable domain is DVKVTQSSRYLVKRTGEKVFLECVQDMDHENMFWYRQDPGLGLRLIYFSYDVKMKEKGDIPEGYSVSREKKERFSLILESASTNQTSMYLCASSYAMTGNQPQHFGDGTRLSIL.

The chain employs TRBV27 and TRBJ1-6; D perhaps matches TRBD1 (6 bases). The CDR3 covers 11 residues. V was trimmed by 4 bases and J by 16 bases, leaving 11 bases between them. Germline V CDR1 and CDR2: MNHEY, SMNVEV (reference sequence). The CDR3 DNA sequence: TGTGCCAGCAGTTACGGACAGTTACTCCACTTT. Translating it yields CASSYGQLLHF.

This chain uses TRBV4-1 with TRBJ2-7, with TRBD1 matching over 8 bases. The V and J ends lost 0 bases and 2 bases, in that order; junction bases with no gene match: 3. The CDR3 is 15 residues long. CDR1 is MGHRA, CDR2 YSYEKL, per germline. The CDR3 nucleotides are TGCGCCAGCAGCCAAGAGCCAGGGGGCCCCTACGAGCAGTACTTC. Translation: CASSQEPGGPYEQYF.

The rearrangement links TRBV7-2 to TRBJ1-5; D is perhaps TRBD1 (5 bases). The CDR3 totals 15 residues. The V end was cut by 5 bases, the J end by 0 bases, with 11 bases between. From germline, CDR1 is SGHTA and CDR2 FQGNSA. CDR3 residues: CASSTGMVSNQPQHF. CDR3 DNA: TGTGCCAGCAGCACAGGTATGGTTAGCAATCAGCCCCAGCATTTT.